Each of the 30 T cell receptor beta chains below was sequenced from the same sample in a study of T cells in Graves' hyperthyroidism and ophthalmopathy. Amplification of TCR beta CDR3 regions was performed using RNA transcripts as template. The TCR CDR3 was amplified in a first-round RT-PCR using the HTBI primer set. MiXCR, applied by TCRdb to the multiplex PCR reads, yields one record per CDR3 protein. The table lists 550,000 to 700,000 distinct CDR3 sequences, 40% to 55% of them singletons. Sequenced: peripheral blood or thyroid tissue (not recorded which). The source of these receptors is an adult woman with Graves' disease, either hyperthyroidism or ophthalmopathy (not recorded which).

Many counts were recorded for this clonotype. The chain combines TRBV9 with TRBJ1-3, with D maybe TRBD1 (5 bases). The germline V gene has CDR1 SGDLS and CDR2 YYNGEE. The CDR3 runs 15 residues. V lost 6 bases and J lost 8, with 21 bases in between. In DNA, the CDR3 is TGTGCCAGCAATCCAATGGGGGGTTCCCGGGACACCATATATTTT. It is translated as CASNPMGGSRDTIYF.

The J gene is TRBJ1-5, the V gene TRBV20-1; tentative D call: TRBD1 (6 bases). V lost 6 bases to trimming and J lost 11 bases, with 38 bases between them. Germline V CDR1 and CDR2: DFQATT, SNEGSKA (reference sequence). This CDR3 has 19 amino acids. In DNA form, the CDR3 reads TGCAGTGCCAAAATCCCGTCAAGGGACACCGGGACGGTGGGTTTAGCCCAGCATTTT. Protein sequence: CSAKIPSRDTGTVGLAQHF.

This clonotype was found many times. V usage is TRBV7-4 and J usage is TRBJ1-3; a possible D gene is TRBD1 (5 bases). CDR3 length: 15 residues. V was clipped by 4 bases and J by 4 bases, with 14 bases between them. Per the germline V gene, CDR1 is SGHVT and CDR2 is SQSDAQ. The CDR3: CASSSQGGLGNTIYF. As DNA, the CDR3 is TGTGCCAGCAGCTCCCAGGGAGGGCTCGGAAACACCATATATTTT.

The CDR3 protein is CSAKWAGDEAFF. CDR3 coding DNA: TGCAGTGCTAAATGGGCAGGGGATGAAGCTTTCTTT. The rearrangement joins TRBV20-1 to TRBJ1-1; D possibly corresponds to TRBD1 (6 bases). The germline CDR1 and CDR2 sequences are DFQATT and SNEGSKA (reference sequence). CDR3 size: 12 residues. The V end was cut by 4 bases, the J end by 7 bases, with 13 bases between.

Regarding this clonotype: A read error may be the cause here, since a much bigger clone is one base away. V usage is TRBV11-2 and J usage is TRBJ1-5; unclear D gene. This CDR3 has 13 residues. Per germline, CDR1 SGHAT and CDR2 FQNNGV. CDR3: CASSLQSNQPHHF. CDR3 sequence (DNA): TGTGCCAGCAGCTTACAGAGCAATCAGCCCCACCATTTT.

The chain is built from TRBV28 and TRBJ2-7, with TRBD1 matching over 8 bases. V shed 6 bases, J shed 4 bases, and the junction held 14 bases outside the gene matches. The length of the CDR3 is 16 residues. The germline CDR1 and CDR2 sequences are MDHEN and SYDVKM. The DNA of the CDR3 is TGTGCCAGCAGCCCCCGGGGCAGGGGGCGCGGGTACGAGCAGTACTTC. Its translation: CASSPRGRGRGYEQYF.

The chain links TRBV19 to TRBJ1-5, with D hard to call. This CDR3 contains 17 residues. Germline V CDR1 and CDR2: LNHDA, SQIVND (reference sequence). Trimming shortened V by 1 base and J by 9 bases, and 22 bases separated the two germline ends. Written as DNA, the CDR3 is TGTGCCAGTAGTATAGTTGGCAGCCCGAGCGGGGAGCTGCCCCAGCATTTT. Protein sequence: CASSIVGSPSGELPQHF.

This clonotype has a count of ten or more. CDR3 loop: CASRLREDGSYEQYF. The CDR3, as DNA: TGTGCCAGCAGACTCAGAGAAGACGGCTCCTACGAGCAGTACTTC. J is TRBJ2-7 and V is TRBV6-6; D not resolved. The CDR3 totals 15 residues. The germline V gene has CDR1 MNHNY and CDR2 SVGAGI (reference sequence). The V end lost 6 bases, the J end lost 0 bases, and 15 bases lay between the germline ends.

The rearrangement uses TRBV12-3 or TRBV12-4 and TRBJ2-5; D uncertain. This CDR3 has 13 amino acids. V was clipped by 3 bases and J by 0 bases, with 5 bases between them. In DNA form, the CDR3 reads TGTGCCAGCAGTTTGCTACACCAAGAGACCCAGTACTTC. It translates to CASSLLHQETQYF.

V usage is TRBV10-3 and J usage is TRBJ1-2, with a weak D call TRBD1 (5 bases). CDR1 is ENHRY and CDR2 is SYGVKD in the germline V gene. There are 15 residues in the CDR3. Trimming cost V 6 bases and J 2 bases, with 16 bases left between them. The CDR3 reads CAISTTWDGNYGYTF. The CDR3 DNA follows: TGTGCCATCAGCACAACTTGGGACGGAAACTATGGCTACACCTTC.

This clonotype has just a few counts. This chain links TRBV29-1 with TRBJ1-2, with a weak D call TRBD1 (5 bases). Germline CDR1 and CDR2: SQVTM and ANQGSEA. V was trimmed by 1 base and J by 4 bases, leaving 22 bases between them. The CDR3 covers 17 residues. Here the CDR3 reads CSVEASDSSRAGYGYTF. CDR3 nucleotides: TGCAGCGTTGAAGCGAGCGACAGCTCCCGCGCGGGCTATGGCTACACCTTC.

CDR3 DNA: TGTGCCAGCAGTCCCGGGGACGGGGGGGATTCACCCCTCCACTTT. As protein: CASSPGDGGDSPLHF. This chain joins TRBV6-6 and TRBJ1-6, with a possible D match to TRBD1 (5 bases). The CDR3 extends over 15 amino acids. From germline, CDR1 is MNHNY and CDR2 SVGAGI (reference sequence). Trimming pared 5 bases from V and 8 bases from J, leaving 16 bases between.

This clonotype was seen many times. The chain joins TRBV7-2 to TRBJ2-5; no reliable D call. This CDR3 is built from 14 residues. Trimming took 2 bases from V and 4 from J, leaving 11 bases between them. Germline V gene lookup returns CDR1 SGHTA and CDR2 FQGNSA. The CDR3 sequence is CASSLISWGETQYF. Here the CDR3 DNA reads TGTGCCAGCAGCTTAATCTCTTGGGGAGAGACCCAGTACTTC.

This clonotype was seen many times. The chain has TRBV6-6 and TRBJ1-3, with 9 bases that match TRBD1. V shed 4 bases, J shed 9 bases, and the junction held 7 bases outside the gene matches. This CDR3 has 14 residues. Germline CDR1 reads MNHNY; CDR2 reads SVGAGI (reference sequence). This chain's CDR3 is CASSSYDRGGTIYF. In nucleotides, the CDR3 is TGTGCCAGCAGTTCCTACGACAGGGGGGGCACCATATATTTT.

The chain is built from TRBV7-2 and TRBJ1-1; D possibly corresponds to TRBD1 (6 bases). The CDR3 contains 15 residues. V shed 1 base and J shed 3 bases, with 12 bases lying between them. The germline gives CDR1 SGHTA, CDR2 FQGNSA. Written as DNA, the CDR3 is TGTGCCAGCAGCTTAGGGGGGCGCTTGGACACTGAAGCTTTCTTT. This gives the protein CASSLGGRLDTEAFF.

The chain couples TRBV2 to TRBJ2-2; TRBD2 aligns across 8 bases. The CDR3 length is 15 residues. Germline V gene data show CDR1 as SNHLY and CDR2 as FYNNEI. V lost 8 bases to trimming and J lost 5 bases; unmatched junction nucleotides: 10. CDR3: CASRVAGMITGELFF. The CDR3 region has the DNA TGTGCCAGCCGGGTAGCGGGGATGATAACCGGGGAGCTGTTTTTT.

The V call is TRBV19, the J call TRBJ2-5, with 8 bases identical to TRBD2. The length of the CDR3 is 16 residues. V lost 7 bases to trimming and J lost 3 bases; unmatched junction nucleotides: 13. Germline loops: CDR1 LNHDA, CDR2 SQIVND (reference sequence). The CDR3 DNA is TGTGCCAGTAAACATGTCGCCGGGACTAGAAAAGAGACCCAGTACTTC. Translating gives CASKHVAGTRKETQYF.

As regards this clonotype: This could be a read error, since a much larger clone is one nucleotide away. The CDR3 spells CASSPEGTGSLETQYF. The CDR3 DNA reads TGTGCCAGCAGCCCAGAAGGGACAGGGAGTCTAGAGACCCAGTACTTC. The chain carries TRBV11-2 and TRBJ2-5; 9 bases line up with TRBD1. Germline assignment: CDR1 SGHAT and CDR2 FQNNGV. Trimming cost V 5 bases and J 4 bases; bases outside gene matches: 11. The CDR3 covers 16 residues.

This clonotype was picked up many times. The chain uses TRBV2 and TRBJ2-7; no firm D call. The CDR3 spans 11 residues. Germline CDR1 is SNHLY and CDR2 is FYNNEI. V dropped 4 bases and J dropped 5 bases, with 6 bases sitting between them. CDR3 sequence: CASSGYHEQYF. CDR3 DNA sequence: TGTGCCAGCAGTGGTTACCACGAGCAGTACTTC. The full variable domain, with the rest looked up from reference TRBV2 and TRBJ2-7, is EPEVTQTPSHQVTQMGQEVILRCVPISNHLYFYWYRQILGQKVEFLVSFYNNEISEKSEIFDDQFSVERPDGSNFTLKIRSTKLEDSAMYFCASSGYHEQYFGPGTRLTVT.

This clonotype turned up a few times. V gene TRBV20-1 combines with J gene TRBJ2-3; 7 nucleotides match TRBD2. Germline-derived CDR1 and CDR2 are DFQATT and SNEGSKA (reference sequence). The J segment lost 3 bases and the V segment lost 2 bases, leaving 5 bases of the junction unmatched. The CDR3 loop spans 14 amino acids. The CDR3 here is CSARFSGMTDTQYF. Written as DNA, the CDR3 is TGCAGTGCTAGATTCAGCGGGATGACAGATACGCAGTATTTT.

The CDR3 DNA is TGTGCCAGTGACCCTGGTGGGGGACATCAGCCCCAGCATTTT. Translation: CASDPGGGHQPQHF. The chain recombines TRBV19 with TRBJ1-5; TRBD1 is a possible D gene (5 bases). Trimming pared 8 bases from V and 5 bases from J, leaving 16 bases between. Per germline, CDR1 LNHDA and CDR2 SQIVND (reference sequence). This CDR3 has 14 residues.

CDR3 sequence (DNA): TGCAGTGCTAGCCTCACCCCCCGGGGGGACGAGCAGTACTTC. Translation: CSASLTPRGDEQYF. The chain carries TRBV20-1 and TRBJ2-7; 7 bases are a match to TRBD2. The V and J ends lost 3 bases and 5 bases, in that order; junction bases with no gene match: 10. This CDR3 is 14 amino acids long. Per the germline V gene, CDR1 is DFQATT and CDR2 is SNEGSKA (reference sequence).

This chain joins TRBV10-2 and TRBJ1-5; tentatively, D is TRBD1 (5 bases). Per the germline V gene, CDR1 is WSHSY and CDR2 is SAAADI. The germline V and J ends were trimmed by 11 bases and 5 bases, with 10 bases remaining between them. The length of the CDR3 is 11 residues. CDR3 coding DNA: TGCGCCGACAGCGGCCATCAGCCCCAGCATTTT. Its protein is CADSGHQPQHF.

This chain uses TRBV7-2 with TRBJ2-7, with TRBD1 as a possible D gene (5 bases). CDR3 length equals 15 residues. Trimming took 3 bases from V and 0 from J, leaving 12 bases between them. Germline V CDR1 and CDR2: SGHTA, FQGNSA. CDR3 DNA: TGTGCCAGCAGCTTTCGATTAGACAGCTCCTACGAGCAGTACTTC. Translated: CASSFRLDSSYEQYF.

This chain uses TRBV7-8 with TRBJ1-2; no clear D. The CDR3 spans 11 residues. Germline-derived CDR1 and CDR2 are SGHVS and FQNEAQ. V was shortened by 8 bases and J by 5 bases, with 9 bases between the two germline ends. The DNA of the CDR3 is TGTGCCAGCTATTCTATATATGGCTACACCTTC. It codes for CASYSIYGYTF.

CDR3 region: CSVGEPAETQYF. The DNA of the CDR3 is TGCAGCGTTGGGGAACCAGCCGAGACCCAGTACTTC. The chain carries TRBV29-1 and TRBJ2-5; D is uncertain. This CDR3 spans 12 amino acids. The ends were cut back, 4 bases at V and 5 bases at J, with 11 bases in the middle. Looked up from germline, CDR1 is SQVTM and CDR2 is ANQGSEA.

This clonotype occurred many times. The V gene is TRBV25-1, the J gene TRBJ2-7; the D gene is possibly TRBD1 (5 bases). CDR3 length: 15 amino acids. Deletions cut 2 bases from V and 6 bases from J, with 17 bases between. The germline V gene encodes CDR1 MGHDK and CDR2 SYGVNS. CDR3 sequence: CASSERGGIAPEQYF. In DNA form, the CDR3 reads TGTGCCAGCAGTGAAAGGGGTGGGATCGCCCCCGAGCAGTACTTC.

On this clonotype itself: The junction differs from germline at one of its ends, possibly a read error. The V and J genes are TRBV7-9 and TRBJ2-7; tentatively, D is TRBD1 (5 bases). From germline, CDR1 is SEHNR and CDR2 FQNEAQ (reference sequence). The CDR3 is made up of 15 amino acids. The CDR3 loop reads CASSLHQGTSYEQYF. In nucleotides, the CDR3 is TGCGCCAGCAGCCTACACCAGGGTACCTCCTACGAGCAGTACTTC.

V gene TRBV2 combines with J gene TRBJ1-6; 9 nucleotides align to TRBD1. Losses at the gene ends were 8 bases for V and 10 bases for J; bases not matched to a gene: 12. This CDR3 region has 15 residues. Germline-derived CDR1 and CDR2 are SNHLY and FYNNEI. CDR3 region: CASGSMGQGGSPLHF. The CDR3 nucleotides read TGTGCCAGCGGGAGTATGGGACAGGGAGGCTCACCCCTCCACTTT. Variable domain in full (rest from reference TRBV2 and TRBJ1-6): EPEVTQTPSHQVTQMGQEVILRCVPISNHLYFYWYRQILGQKVEFLVSFYNNEISEKSEIFDDQFSVERPDGSNFTLKIRSTKLEDSAMYFCASGSMGQGGSPLHFGNGTRLTVT.

In this sample, this clonotype turned up once. V gene TRBV27 combines with J gene TRBJ1-5, with D uncertain. Trimming took off 5 bases at V and 6 bases at J, with 11 bases between the two ends. The CDR3 contains 13 residues. From germline, CDR1 is MNHEY and CDR2 SMNVEV (reference sequence). CDR3 coding DNA: TGTGCCAGCAGTAAAGGGTTTTTTCAGCCCCAGCATTTT. Its translation is CASSKGFFQPQHF.